This record covers a single T cell receptor (beta chain). This clonotype was observed at least ten times. Which antigen it targets is not known. No much larger clone exists at a distance of one base, and base qualities are not known. These data originate in a study of CD8 T cells in ankylosing spondylitis (dated by TCRdb to between 2016 and 2019). Background on the whole study: The study set out to find disease-linked TCR variants by profiling T cell receptor beta repertoires in ankylosing spondylitis patients and healthy donors. In total, the full study cohort was made up of some 110 healthy donors and approximately 24 ankylosing spondylitis patients. Peripheral blood was sampled, and synovial fluid was also collected from ankylosing spondylitis patients. Broader findings and caveats from the paper: A CD8+ phenotype was shown by the disease-linked clones, which were found at relatively low frequencies in peripheral blood. According to the report, matched synovial fluid samples from ankylosing spondylitis patients were significantly enriched for the disease-linked clones. Some of the motif variants had been reported before in the synovial fluid and blood of reactive arthritis patients, a finding that suggests common disease-initiation mechanisms. A TCR beta motif of 7 or 8 highly homologous amino acid variants appeared characteristic of blood from ankylosing spondylitis patients.

At the junction V is shortened by 6 bases and J by 3 bases, with 12 bases in between. The CDR3 starts with the cysteine, ends with the phenylalanine, and has 14 residues. The read is trimmed to its CDR3 DNA, 42 bases read in frame from base 1. The germline V gene provides CDR1 MNHEY and CDR2 SVGEGT. TCRdb names Illumina HiSeq 2500 as the instrument used. TCR beta libraries were prepared by quantitative 5'-RACE with molecular barcodes. In the original analysis: A new computational method, built on a probabilistic model of VDJ rearrangement, was used to identify disease-linked TCR variants. TCRdb reworked the public reads: Q25 trimming with fastp, MiXCR clone assembly, productive beta chains retained. Rows are combined by CDR3 protein, so each entry shows the most common genes and DNA. None of the V and J calls come from the authors' own analysis; TCRdb made them. The table for this sample lists fewer than 550,000 distinct CDR3 sequences; approximately 5% of them were counted only once. The ten largest clones take up around 3.6% of the sample.

The rearrangement joined TRBV6-2 or TRBV6-3 to TRBJ2-1; the D segment cannot be called with confidence. This receptor was obtained from a male donor with ankylosing spondylitis. The sequencing input was blood, either unsorted or a sorted T cell fraction (not recorded which). Read as DNA, the sequence is TGTGCCAGCAGAAAAAACTCAGGCTACAATGAGCAGTTCTTC. Translated, it gives CASRKNSGYNEQFF.